The entry below gives a single T cell receptor (beta chain) sequence along with its context. Template material for TCR beta VDJ and CDR3 profiling consisted of genomic DNA. TCRdb reprocessed the reads via MiXCR and lists one record per CDR3 protein. The sample records about 62,000 distinct CDR3 sequences, about 56% being singletons. The CDR3 is made up of 16 amino acids. The V end was cut by 7 bases, the J end by 4 bases, with 22 bases between. The data stem from a study of CD8+CD57+ T cells in acquired aplastic anemia. Background on the study: CD4+ cell libraries from healthy donors averaged about 10.8 million reads.

This receptor was obtained from a human donor in good health, serving as a control. V gene TRBV12-3 or TRBV12-4 combines with J gene TRBJ1-2, with a possible D match to TRBD1 (6 bases). Specimen: sorted CD4+, CD8+, or CD8+CD57+ T cells (not recorded which) from PBMCs. The CDR3 loop is CASTLFGGQGGYGYTF. DNA for the CDR3: TGTGCCAGCACCCTTTTTGGGGGGCAGGGCGGCTATGGCTACACCTTC.